A single sample is the source of the 2 T cell receptor beta chains below, sequenced in a study of cytomegalovirus exposure and HLA in healthy donors. The PCR contained 60 Vbeta and 13 Jbeta primers. The data were produced by immunoSEQ multiplex PCR, yet TCRdb's version contains in-frame clones alone and is incomplete. The sample includes around 100,000 clones, around 57% of them seen just once. Sample: PBMCs. The source of these receptors is a human donor in good health.

The chain carries TRBV28 and TRBJ1-1, with no clear D. Germline CDR1 MDHEN, CDR2 SYDVKM. The V gene lost 3 bases and the J gene lost 4 bases, with 12 bases spanning the gap. This CDR3 has 14 residues. CDR3 loop: CASSFNPRGTEAFF. The CDR3 region has the DNA TGTGCCAGCAGTTTTAATCCGCGGGGCACTGAAGCTTTCTTT. Complete variable domain (other parts from reference TRBV28 and TRBJ1-1): DVKVTQSSRYLVKRTGEKVFLECVQDMDHENMFWYRQDPGLGLRLIYFSYDVKMKEKGDIPEGYSVSREKKERFSLILESASTNQTSMYLCASSFNPRGTEAFFGQGTRLTVV.

The J gene is TRBJ1-2, the V gene TRBV9, with unresolved D. V shed 0 bases and J shed 4 bases, with 13 bases lying between them. Germline CDR1 and CDR2: SGDLS and YYNGEE. The CDR3 totals 15 residues. Here the CDR3 DNA reads TGTGCCAGCAGCGTAGATGCCAGGCCGGTCTATGGCTACACCTTC. This encodes CASSVDARPVYGYTF.